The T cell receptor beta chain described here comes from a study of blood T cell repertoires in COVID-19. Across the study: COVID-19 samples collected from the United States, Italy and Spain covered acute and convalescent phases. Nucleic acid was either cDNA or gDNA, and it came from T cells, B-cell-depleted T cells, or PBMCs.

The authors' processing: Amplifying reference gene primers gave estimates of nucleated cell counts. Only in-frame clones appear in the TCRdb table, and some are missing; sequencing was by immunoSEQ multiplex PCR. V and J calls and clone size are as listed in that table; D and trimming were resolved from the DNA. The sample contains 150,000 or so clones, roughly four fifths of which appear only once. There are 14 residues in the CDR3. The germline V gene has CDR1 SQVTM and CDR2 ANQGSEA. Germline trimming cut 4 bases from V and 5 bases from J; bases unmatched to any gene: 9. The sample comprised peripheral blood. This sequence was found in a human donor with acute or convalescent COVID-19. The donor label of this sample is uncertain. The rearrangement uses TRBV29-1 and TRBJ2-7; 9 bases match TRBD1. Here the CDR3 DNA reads TGCAGCGTTGGTCGGACAGGGGTGGGGGACGAGCAGTACTTC. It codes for CSVGRTGVGDEQYF.